This T cell receptor beta chain was recovered during a study of blood T cells in healthy people across ages. Germline CDR1 and CDR2: MNHEY and SVGEGT. Trimming cost V 6 bases and J 4 bases; bases outside gene matches: 5. CDR3 length: 13 amino acids. Primers used in a second PCR of roughly 7 to 12 cycles were a sample-barcoded 5' primer and a J-beta primer mix. Template switching added a 12-random-nucleotide identifier to every cDNA molecule. Each CDR3 protein gets one entry after TCRdb re-called the 5' RACE reads with MiXCR. The sample lists fewer than 600,000 distinct CDR3 sequences, 27% seen once, with about 3.3% in the top ten. A further study also used this sample, focusing on T cells of mothers and their children. That source notes: Study donors consisted of a few healthy Caucasian mothers and their six children. Each child contributed 3.1 million or so TCR beta CDR3 reads, while each mother contributed over 10 million.

The chain is built from TRBV6-2 or TRBV6-3 and TRBJ1-2; 7 bases map to TRBD1. Sequencing input: blood. The sequence came from a boy aged 2 to 10 in good health. The CDR3 DNA reads TGTGCCAGCAGGGTCCGGGACAGCTATGGCTACACCTTC. Translating gives CASRVRDSYGYTF.